Below, 13 T cell receptor beta chains from the same sample are listed, as sequenced in a study of graft-versus-host responses after intestinal transplantation. Investigators treated the graft tissue so that it released intraepithelial and lamina propria lymphocytes. The method was immunoSEQ multiplex PCR; TCRdb's version includes in-frame clones alone and lacks a portion of them. The sample comprises more than 15,000 clones, 65% to 85% of which are singletons, and 7.5% to 9% rests with the top ten. The sample was ileum tissue, taken about 460 days after intestinal transplant. These receptors were obtained from a human patient who received an intestinal transplant, so some T cells may come from the graft donor.

The genes are TRBV5-1 and TRBJ1-1; TRBD1 aligns across 7 bases. The CDR3 runs 14 residues. Germline V CDR1 and CDR2: SGHRS, YFSETQ. V lost 0 bases to trimming and J lost 4 bases; unmatched junction nucleotides: 3. The CDR3 DNA sequence: TGCGCCAGCAGCTTGGGCCAGGGGGGCACTGAAGCTTTCTTT. It codes for CASSLGQGGTEAFF.

Concerning this clone: At one end, the junction sequence differs from germline, possibly due to a read error. The gene calls are TRBV13 and TRBJ2-7; 8 bases match TRBD2. CDR3 length: 15 amino acids. The germline V gene encodes CDR1 PRHDT and CDR2 FYEKMQ (reference sequence). The CDR3 loop is CARSLGRGGGLEQYF. The CDR3 DNA sequence: TGTGCCCGCAGCTTAGGCCGGGGCGGGGGGCTAGAGCAGTACTTC. The full variable domain, with the rest looked up from reference TRBV13 and TRBJ2-7, is AAGVIQSPRHLIKEKRETATLKCYPIPRHDTVYWYQQGPGQDPQFLISFYEKMQSDKGSIPDRFSAQQFSDYHSELNMSSLELGDSALYFCARSLGRGGGLEQYFGPGTRLTVT.

Concerning this clone: One end of the junction varies from germline; a read error may be responsible. The chain carries TRBV4-1 and TRBJ1-2; a possible D gene is TRBD1 (5 bases). The CDR3 consists of 15 residues. Per the germline V gene, CDR1 is MGHRA and CDR2 is YSYEKL. CDR3: CAGSRGSFGDYGYTF. The CDR3 DNA reads as TGCGCCGGCAGCCGGGGGAGCTTTGGGGACTATGGCTACACCTTC.

This chain links TRBV5-4 with TRBJ2-3, with D hard to call. Per germline, CDR1 SGHNT and CDR2 YYREEE (reference sequence). There are 13 residues in the CDR3. The V gene lost 3 bases and the J gene lost 3 bases, with 8 bases spanning the gap. CDR3 DNA sequence: TGTGCCAGCAGCTCGGATGTAACAGATACGCAGTATTTT. The encoded protein is CASSSDVTDTQYF. Full variable domain (missing parts from reference TRBV5-4 and TRBJ2-3): ETGVTQSPTHLIKTRGQQVTLRCSSQSGHNTVSWYQQALGQGPQFIFQYYREEENGRGNFPPRFSGLQFPNYSSELNVNALELDDSALYLCASSSDVTDTQYFGPGTRLTVL.

For this clone: The DNA is left out, because the CDR3 cannot be placed on it with certainty; the CDR3 is given as TCRdb lists it. CDR3 loop: CASSLFGEGEQYF. This chain joins TRBV7-3 and TRBJ2-5; TRBD2, the table's D call, lacks a check against the DNA. Germline CDR1 reads SGHTA; CDR2 reads FQGTGA. Inclusive of both ends, the CDR3 amounts to 13 amino acids.

This chain joins TRBV5-6 and TRBJ1-1, with D possibly being TRBD1 (5 bases). Trimming left V 0 bases short and J 6 bases short, with 9 bases between. Germline assignment: CDR1 SGHDT and CDR2 YYEEEE. CDR3 length: 13 amino acids. The CDR3 reads CASSLAGAPEAFF. DNA of the CDR3: TGTGCCAGCAGCTTGGCCGGGGCGCCTGAAGCTTTCTTT.

CDR3 in DNA: TGTGCCAGCAGTTTAGGGGCAGACAATCAGCCCCAGCATTTT. It yields the protein CASSLGADNQPQHF. The genes are TRBV27 and TRBJ1-5; possibly TRBD1 for D (5 bases). Germline CDR1 MNHEY, CDR2 SMNVEV (reference sequence). The CDR3 extends over 14 amino acids. Trimming pared 2 bases from V and 3 bases from J, leaving 8 bases between.

The V gene is TRBV5-1, the J gene TRBJ1-1, with TRBD1 as a possible D gene (6 bases). The CDR3 is made up of 14 amino acids. CDR1 is SGHRS, CDR2 YFSETQ, per germline. Trimming stripped 0 bases from V and 1 base from J, with 7 bases between. Here the CDR3 DNA reads TGCGCCAGCAGCTTGGGGGGGCCGAACACTGAAGCTTTCTTT. Protein product: CASSLGGPNTEAFF.

The chain uses TRBV7-3 and TRBJ2-7; D possibly corresponds to TRBD2 (6 bases). The CDR3 length is 13 residues. Trimming took 0 bases from V and 4 from J, leaving 7 bases between them. Per germline, CDR1 SGHTA and CDR2 FQGTGA. The CDR3 nucleotides are TGTGCCAGCAGCTTAACGGGGGGTTACGAGCAGTACTTC. Translation: CASSLTGGYEQYF. The full variable domain, in which reference TRBV7-3 and TRBJ2-7 provide the parts outside the CDR3, is GAGVSQTPSNKVTEKGKYVELRCDPISGHTALYWYRQSLGQGPEFLIYFQGTGAADDSGLPNDRFFAVRPEGSVSTLKIQRTERGDSAVYLCASSLTGGYEQYFGPGTRLTVT.

This sequence joins TRBV2 and TRBJ2-5; 12 positions agree with TRBD2. The CDR3 is made up of 17 amino acids. The ends lost 8 bases at V and 1 base at J; junction bases unmatched: 11. Germline CDR1 and CDR2: SNHLY and FYNNEI. CDR3 nucleotides: TGTGCCAGCCGGAGGACTAGCGGGGCCGTCCCCCAAGAGACCCAGTACTTC. It encodes CASRRTSGAVPQETQYF.

The chain has TRBV5-1 and TRBJ1-4, with a tentative D call TRBD1 (6 bases). Germline V gives CDR1 SGHRS, CDR2 YFSETQ. This CDR3 is built from 15 residues. The V gene lost 3 bases and the J gene lost 4 bases, with 13 bases spanning the gap. CDR3 DNA sequence: TGCGCCAGCAGCTCCCTTGGCAGGGGTAATGAAAAACTGTTTTTT. This codes for CASSSLGRGNEKLFF.

The chain uses TRBV6-5 and TRBJ2-6; perhaps TRBD1 as D (5 bases). V gave up 6 bases and J gave up 0 bases, with 9 bases separating them. Germline V CDR1 and CDR2: MNHEY, SVGAGI. The CDR3 runs 15 residues. CDR3 protein: CASSRTTSGANVLTF. The CDR3 DNA follows: TGTGCCAGCAGCAGGACAACCTCTGGGGCCAACGTCCTGACTTTC.

This clone came up once. The same CDR3 arises from other DNA sequences in this sample as well. The chain combines TRBV11-2 with TRBJ2-7; D is undetermined. This CDR3 comprises 12 residues. CDR1 is SGHAT, CDR2 FQNNGV, per germline. Trimming cost V 1 base and J 1 base, with 2 bases left between them. The CDR3 reads CASSLGSYEQYF. DNA for the CDR3: TGTGCCAGCAGCTTAGGGTCCTACGAGCAGTACTTC.